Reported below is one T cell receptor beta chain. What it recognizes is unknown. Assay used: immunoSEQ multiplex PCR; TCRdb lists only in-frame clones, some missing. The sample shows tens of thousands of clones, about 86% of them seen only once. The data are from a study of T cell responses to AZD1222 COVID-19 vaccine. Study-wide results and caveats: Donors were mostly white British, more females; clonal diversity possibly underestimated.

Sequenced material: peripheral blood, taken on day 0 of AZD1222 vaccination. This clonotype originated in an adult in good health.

The CDR3 coding sequence is TGTGCCAGTATGCAGCGAACAGACACAGATACGCAGTATTTT. Its translation is CASMQRTDTDTQYF. The V call is TRBV19, the J call TRBJ2-3, with unresolved D. Germline assignment: CDR1 LNHDA and CDR2 SQIVND (reference sequence). CDR3 length: 14 residues. Deletions cut 7 bases from V and 2 bases from J, with 13 bases between.